These 29 T cell receptor beta chains came from one sample sequenced in a study of shared clonotypes between healthy human individuals. The method was immunoSEQ multiplex PCR; TCRdb's version includes in-frame clones alone and lacks a portion of them. Of about 2 million clones listed, roughly 96% are singletons. The sample comprised naive CD4+ T cells sorted from blood. Subset here: CD45RA+ positively selected. The receptor set was obtained from a man aged 18-30 years in good health.

Regarding this clone: Other DNA variants within this sample encode the same CDR3. CDR3 sequence reads: CASSLGLLGDTQYF. The CDR3 DNA follows: TGCGCCAGCAGCTTGGGGCTACTAGGAGATACGCAGTATTTT. This sequence joins TRBV5-1 and TRBJ2-3; D might be TRBD2 (5 bases). The CDR3 is 14 amino acids. Trimming cost V 0 bases and J 5 bases, with 10 bases left between them. In germline, CDR1 is SGHRS, CDR2 YFSETQ.

The J gene is TRBJ2-7, the V gene TRBV10-3; 8 bases match TRBD2. The CDR3 covers 16 residues. The germline gives CDR1 ENHRY, CDR2 SYGVKD. J gave up 3 bases and V 0 bases, and 7 bases lay outside the gene matches. DNA of the CDR3: TGTGCCATCAGTGAGTCGTATGCGGGAGGAGGCTACGAGCAGTACTTC. Protein sequence: CAISESYAGGGYEQYF.

This clone has just one count. V gene TRBV18 combines with J gene TRBJ2-3; D remains unclear. The CDR3 is 14 residues long. CDR1 and CDR2 from the germline V gene are KGHSH and LQKENI. The V end was cut by 6 bases, the J end by 2 bases, with 12 bases between. CDR3 DNA: TGTGCCAGCTCGGTGGGTGTGATCACAGATACGCAGTATTTT. Its protein is CASSVGVITDTQYF.

The chain is built from TRBV19 and TRBJ1-5; D is ambiguous. CDR3 length: 15 residues. The V end lost 6 bases, the J end lost 1 base, and 13 bases lay between the germline ends. The germline V gene has CDR1 LNHDA and CDR2 SQIVND (reference sequence). As DNA, the CDR3 is TGTGCCAGTAGAGCTGCGGGCAGCAGCAATCAGCCCCAGCATTTT. This translates into CASRAAGSSNQPQHF.

The rearrangement uses TRBV2 and TRBJ1-1; 9 bases align to TRBD1. The CDR3 totals 15 residues. V gave up 9 bases and J gave up 0 bases; unmatched junction bases: 8. Germline V gene lookup returns CDR1 SNHLY and CDR2 FYNNEI. CDR3 protein: CARGADRGLNTEAFF. The CDR3 DNA follows: TGTGCCAGGGGAGCGGACAGGGGATTGAACACTGAAGCTTTCTTT.

This chain joins TRBV5-4 and TRBJ1-6, with D possibly TRBD1 on 6 matching bases. The CDR3 length is 17 residues. Germline V gene lookup returns CDR1 SGHNT and CDR2 YYREEE (reference sequence). The V end lost 4 bases, the J end lost 10 bases, and 24 bases lay between the germline ends. CDR3 amino acids: CASSLAPDRRQGSPLHF. CDR3 nucleotide sequence: TGTGCCAGCAGCCTGGCCCCGGACAGACGGCAGGGATCACCCCTCCACTTT.

Notes on this clone: Different DNA sequences within this sample yield the same CDR3. V and J are TRBV28 and TRBJ2-7; D not certain. CDR3 length: 13 residues. CDR1 is MDHEN, CDR2 SYDVKM, per germline. The germline V and J ends were trimmed by 2 bases and 2 bases, with 7 bases remaining between them. CDR3 DNA: TGTGCCAGCAGTTTAACTGTTCCCTACGAGCAGTACTTC. Translated, it gives CASSLTVPYEQYF.

This chain joins TRBV19 and TRBJ2-2; 8 nucleotides match TRBD2. This CDR3 is 16 amino acids long. The V segment lost 3 bases and the J segment 3 bases; nucleotides outside the gene matches: 6. Germline V gene lookup returns CDR1 LNHDA and CDR2 SQIVND (reference sequence). Written as DNA, the CDR3 is TGTGCCAGTAGTATTGGGGTAGCGGGGTACACCGGGGAGCTGTTTTTT. Encoded protein: CASSIGVAGYTGELFF.

The chain joins TRBV19 to TRBJ2-1; TRBD2 is a possible D gene (6 bases). Germline V gives CDR1 LNHDA, CDR2 SQIVND (reference sequence). The CDR3 is 16 residues long. V lost 5 bases to trimming and J lost 4 bases, with 18 bases between them. CDR3 residues: CASSPLRLAPYNEQFF. The CDR3 DNA sequence: TGTGCCAGTAGTCCTCTAAGGCTAGCGCCATACAATGAGCAGTTCTTC.

The sample holds one count of this clone. This sequence joins TRBV2 and TRBJ2-7; D is perhaps TRBD2 (5 bases). This CDR3 spans 14 amino acids. Trimming cost V 5 bases and J 0 bases, with 11 bases left between them. The germline gives CDR1 SNHLY, CDR2 FYNNEI. Here the CDR3 reads CASSQEGSSYEQYF. The CDR3 DNA is TGTGCCAGCAGTCAAGAGGGTAGCTCCTACGAGCAGTACTTC. Looking up the rest from reference TRBV2 and TRBJ2-7 gives the full variable domain: EPEVTQTPSHQVTQMGQEVILRCVPISNHLYFYWYRQILGQKVEFLVSFYNNEISEKSEIFDDQFSVERPDGSNFTLKIRSTKLEDSAMYFCASSQEGSSYEQYFGPGTRLTVT.

The chain has TRBV6-5 and TRBJ1-5; 10 nucleotides agree with TRBD1. CDR1 and CDR2 (germline): MNHEY, SVGAGI. The CDR3 sequence is 15 residues long. The trim removed 4 bases at V and 5 bases at J, leaving 5 bases unmatched. The CDR3 coding sequence is TGTGCCAGCAGTTCTGCCGGGACAGGGGATCAGCCCCAGCATTTT. It specifies CASSSAGTGDQPQHF.

To note about this clone: Additional DNA sequences in this sample encode the identical CDR3. V gene TRBV6-5 combines with J gene TRBJ2-7, with 11 bases lining up with TRBD2. V trimming: 0 bases; J trimming: 0 bases; junction bases outside the gene matches: 1. Per the germline V gene, CDR1 is MNHEY and CDR2 is SVGAGI. CDR3 length: 16 amino acids. The CDR3 protein is CASSYSGTSGSYEQYF. The CDR3, as DNA: TGTGCCAGCAGTTACTCAGGGACTAGCGGCTCCTACGAGCAGTACTTC.

This chain connects TRBV2 to TRBJ1-1; D is ambiguous. The CDR3 covers 13 residues. Germline V gene lookup returns CDR1 SNHLY and CDR2 FYNNEI. The V end lost 7 bases, the J end lost 1 base, and 10 bases lay between the germline ends. In DNA form, the CDR3 reads TGTGCCAGCACCGTTGTATGGAACACTGAAGCTTTCTTT. Its translation: CASTVVWNTEAFF.

The chain couples TRBV21-1 to TRBJ1-2. TRBV21-1 is a documented pseudogene. This CDR3 is built from 16 residues. CDR3 DNA sequence: TGTGCCAGCAGCTCCCACCCTGCGGGGGGACCCTCTGGCTACACCTTC. Its translation is CASSSHPAGGPSGYTF.

The rearrangement links TRBV5-4 to TRBJ2-5; D gene ambiguous. With 1 base removed from V and 0 bases from J, the gap between germline ends came to 4 bases. Germline V gives CDR1 SGHNT, CDR2 YYREEE (reference sequence). The CDR3 totals 13 residues. The CDR3 loop is CASSLKHQETQYF. The CDR3 nucleotides are TGTGCCAGCAGCTTGAAACACCAAGAGACCCAGTACTTC.

V is TRBV29-1 and J is TRBJ2-7, with 13 nucleotides matching TRBD2. The V gene's germline CDR1 is SQVTM and CDR2 ANQGSEA. Germline trimming cut 4 bases from V and 6 bases from J; bases unmatched to any gene: 6. The CDR3 consists of 14 residues. Written as DNA, the CDR3 is TGCAGCGTTGGAGGGTGGACTAGCGGGGGCGAGCAGTACTTC. Translation: CSVGGWTSGGEQYF.

The rearrangement joins TRBV2 to TRBJ2-7; 13 bases align to TRBD2. The length of the CDR3 is 15 residues. Germline lookup yields CDR1 SNHLY and CDR2 FYNNEI. The junction had 3 bases not matched to a gene; V was cut back by 2 bases and J by 5 bases. This CDR3 is CASSELGLAGDEQYF. The CDR3 DNA follows: TGTGCCAGCAGTGAATTAGGACTAGCGGGGGACGAGCAGTACTTC.

This clone was detected once. The gene calls are TRBV25-1 and TRBJ1-2, with D unresolved. Germline V gene sequence: CDR1 MGHDK, CDR2 SYGVNS. The germline V and J ends were trimmed by 3 bases and 8 bases, with 7 bases remaining between them. This CDR3 has 11 residues. The CDR3 DNA reads TGTGCCAGCAGTGAGGTCGGCGGCTACACCTTC. It specifies CASSEVGGYTF.

The chain is built from TRBV30 and TRBJ2-3, with D possibly called TRBD1 or TRBD2 (5 bases each). Germline V gene data show CDR1 as GTSNPN and CDR2 as SVGIG (reference sequence). The V and J ends lost 0 bases and 5 bases respectively, with 9 bases between them. The CDR3 spans 13 residues. Written as DNA, the CDR3 is TGTGCCTGGAGTGTTGGGACCCAAGATACGCAGTATTTT. Translation: CAWSVGTQDTQYF.

The rearrangement links TRBV30 to TRBJ1-1; D perhaps matches TRBD1 (5 bases). This CDR3 comprises 14 residues. Germline V lookup: CDR1 GTSNPN, CDR2 SVGIG (reference sequence). Deletions cut 4 bases from V and 3 bases from J, with 15 bases between. In DNA form, the CDR3 reads TGTGCCTGGACTCTATCCGGGGCCGACACTGAAGCTTTCTTT. Its translation: CAWTLSGADTEAFF.

This clone has just one count. This chain connects TRBV2 to TRBJ2-2; perhaps TRBD2 as D (5 bases). CDR1 and CDR2 from the germline V gene are SNHLY and FYNNEI. The CDR3 length is 13 residues. Deletions cut 7 bases from V and 3 bases from J, with 9 bases between. The CDR3 sequence: CASTERDTGELFF. In DNA form, the CDR3 reads TGTGCCAGCACTGAGAGGGACACCGGGGAGCTGTTTTTT.

The rearrangement uses TRBV6-5 and TRBJ1-6, with D maybe TRBD1 (6 bases). The CDR3 runs 16 residues. V was cut by 4 bases and J by 7 bases, with 17 bases left in between. CDR1 MNHEY and CDR2 SVGAGI come from the germline V gene. In nucleotides, the CDR3 is TGTGCCAGCAGTTTACCGGCGAGGGGGAGAAATTCACCCCTCCACTTT. Amino acid sequence: CASSLPARGRNSPLHF.

The gene calls are TRBV9 and TRBJ1-3, with D unclear. The CDR3 sequence is 16 residues long. Trimming cost V 0 bases and J 0 bases, with 10 bases left between them. CDR1 and CDR2 (germline): SGDLS, YYNGEE. CDR3 amino acids: CASSVVGPISGNTIYF. Written as DNA, the CDR3 is TGTGCCAGCAGCGTAGTCGGGCCCATCTCTGGAAACACCATATATTTT.

Written as DNA, the CDR3 is TGTGCCAGCAGCACCGGGACTAGCGCCAAGACCCAGTACTTC. It is translated as CASSTGTSAKTQYF. The chain combines TRBV7-3 with TRBJ2-5, with 10 bases identical to TRBD2. This CDR3 is built from 14 residues. The germline V gene has CDR1 SGHTA and CDR2 FQGTGA. Trimming at V came to 5 bases and at J to 6 bases, leaving 6 bases not matched to a gene.

The chain has TRBV5-4 and TRBJ2-5; 10 bases line up with TRBD2. The V gene's germline CDR1 is SGHNT and CDR2 YYREEE (reference sequence). V was pared by 5 bases and J by 3 bases, with 7 bases of the junction left unmatched. This CDR3 contains 15 residues. This CDR3 reads CASSKSGGAEETQYF. CDR3 nucleotides: TGTGCCAGCAGTAAGAGCGGGGGGGCCGAAGAGACCCAGTACTTC.

The chain is built from TRBV7-2 and TRBJ2-1, with 7 bases lining up with TRBD1. CDR1 is SGHTA, CDR2 FQGNSA, per germline. V lost 0 bases, J lost 2 bases, and 1 base stayed unmatched. This CDR3 is 15 amino acids long. Here the CDR3 DNA reads TGTGCCAGCAGCTTAGCCCAGGGGGCCTACAATGAGCAGTTCTTC. This codes for CASSLAQGAYNEQFF.

V and J are TRBV6-1 and TRBJ1-2; TRBD1 aligns across 10 bases. CDR1 and CDR2 from the germline V gene are MNHNS and SASEGT. Unmatched junction bases numbered 4, after V lost 4 bases and J lost 8 bases. This CDR3 has 13 amino acids. The CDR3 loop is CASSATGGLGYTF. The CDR3 DNA reads as TGTGCCAGCAGTGCGACAGGGGGCTTAGGCTACACCTTC.

The chain is built from TRBV5-1 and TRBJ2-6; D remains ambiguous. Trimming cost V 7 bases and J 4 bases, with 18 bases left between them. CDR1 SGHRS and CDR2 YFSETQ come from the germline V gene. The CDR3 is 16 amino acids. For the CDR3, the DNA is TGCGCCAGCTTCGCAGTCCCTATTCCAGGGGCCAACGTCCTGACTTTC. It is translated as CASFAVPIPGANVLTF.

With regard to this clone: This CDR3 is also generated by other DNA sequences in the sample. The chain employs TRBV10-2 and TRBJ1-2; D remains ambiguous. Trimming took 3 bases from V and 4 from J, leaving 6 bases between them. The CDR3 is 12 residues long. The V gene's germline CDR1 is WSHSY and CDR2 SAAADI. DNA of the CDR3: TGCGCCAGCAGTGACCGGGGCTATGGCTACACCTTC. Protein product: CASSDRGYGYTF.